By sample share, the clone carrying this TCR beta chain is medium-sized. This record belongs to a study of metastatic and nonmetastatic thyroid tumors. Overall study: Where malignant and benign thyroid patients were concerned, repertoires were compared across blood and tumor or nodule tissue.

The CDR3 spans 13 residues. Trimming cost V 6 bases and J 2 bases, with 9 bases left between them. The germline V gene has CDR1 MNHEY and CDR2 SVGEGT. Patients had received no treatment of any kind before thyroid surgery. Using MiXCR, TCRdb re-called clones from the PCR reads. The data show approximately 16,000 clones, about an eighth seen once. The sample consisted of tumor tissue. This chain joins TRBV6-2 or TRBV6-3 and TRBJ2-3, with a possible D match to TRBD1 (6 bases). The sequence derives from a female donor with papillary thyroid cancer or a benign thyroid nodule (not recorded which). Some clones in this sample may be carry-over from other donors' samples. DNA of the CDR3: TGTGCCAGCAGAGGGGACACCACAGATACGCAGTATTTT. Protein product: CASRGDTTDTQYF.